This note documents a single T cell receptor (beta chain) sequence. The junction does not match germline at one end; this may be a read error. The record originates from a study of blood T cells in healthy people across ages. This CDR3 is built from 15 residues. Per germline, CDR1 SGHRS and CDR2 YFSETQ. A second 7 to 11 cycle PCR used barcoded and J-beta primers. MiXCR was run by TCRdb on the 5' RACE reads, yielding one entry per CDR3 protein. The repertoire includes about 730,000 distinct CDR3 sequences, roughly 44% of them detected once, and approximately 22% sits in the top ten. Sequenced input: blood. The chain links TRBV5-1 to TRBJ2-1, with 9 nucleotides matching TRBD2. The receptor comes from an older woman in good health. CDR3 in DNA: TGCGCCAGCAGCTTTAGCGGGAGCTCCTACAATGAGCGGTTCTTC. As protein: CASSFSGSSYNERFF.